This T cell receptor beta chain derives from a study of beta chain features in type 1 diabetes. Findings and limits, study-wide: Moderately but significantly shorter TCRB CDR3s were found in Type 1 diabetes patients in all four CD4+ subsets.

The entirety of the isolated RNA underwent reverse transcription, so expressed TCRB transcripts were sequenced. Clones were sequenced by immunoSEQ multiplex PCR, and TCRdb holds only the in-frame ones, with some missing. The table includes about 350,000 clones, about 20% detected once. Worth noting for this clone: The antigen is unknown.

This clonotype originated in a woman aged 18 to 35 in good health. The sequenced material came from naive CD4+ T cells from blood.

CDR3 loop: CATKQGALGYTF. The CDR3 region has the DNA TGTGCCACCAAACAGGGGGCGCTTGGCTACACCTTC. V usage is TRBV28 and J usage is TRBJ1-2, with TRBD1 identical over 9 bases. The V and J ends lost 10 bases and 7 bases, in that order; junction bases with no gene match: 7. The CDR3 is 12 residues long. Germline assignment: CDR1 MDHEN and CDR2 SYDVKM.